This TCR beta chain was recorded in a study of blood T cells in healthy people across ages. In regard to this clonotype: Its matching antigen is unknown.

Per the germline V gene, CDR1 is MNHEY and CDR2 is SVGEGT. V shed 8 bases and J 4 bases; nucleotides not matched to a gene: 14. The CDR3 is 16 amino acids. Study-level findings and limits: Since the PBMCs were unsorted, naive and antigen-experienced cells could not be conclusively compared.

Next came a second PCR, run for about 7 to 12 cycles, which used a sample-barcoded 5' primer along with a J-beta primer mix. TCRdb re-called the 5' RACE reads with MiXCR, one entry per CDR3 protein. The sample lists 600,000 to 850,000 distinct CDR3 sequences; approximately 25% were seen once. The sample was also reused in another study, on T cells of mothers and their children. Per that study: The study sampled three healthy Caucasian mothers and their six children. Barcodes and 2-4 random nucleotides were added by M1S in the second PCR.

The sequencing input was blood. This chain links TRBV6-2 or TRBV6-3 with TRBJ2-5; 9 bases are shared with TRBD2. This receptor was taken from a boy aged 5-17 years in good health. The CDR3 is CASGSLTGLAPETQYF. CDR3 DNA: TGTGCCAGCGGAAGCCTCACGGGACTAGCTCCAGAGACCCAGTACTTC.